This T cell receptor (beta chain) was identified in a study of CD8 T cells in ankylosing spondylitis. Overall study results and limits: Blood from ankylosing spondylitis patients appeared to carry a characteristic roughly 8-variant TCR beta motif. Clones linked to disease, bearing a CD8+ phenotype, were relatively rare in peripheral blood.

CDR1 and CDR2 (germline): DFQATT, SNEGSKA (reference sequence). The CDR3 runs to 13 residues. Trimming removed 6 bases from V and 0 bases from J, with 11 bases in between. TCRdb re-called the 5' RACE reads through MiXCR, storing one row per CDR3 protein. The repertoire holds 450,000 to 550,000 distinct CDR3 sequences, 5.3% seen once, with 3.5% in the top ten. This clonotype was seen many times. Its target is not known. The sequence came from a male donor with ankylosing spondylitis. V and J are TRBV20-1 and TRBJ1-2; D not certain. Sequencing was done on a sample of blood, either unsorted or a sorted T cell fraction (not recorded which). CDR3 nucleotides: TGCAGTGCCACCTATGGGGCTAACTATGGCTACACCTTC. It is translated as CSATYGANYGYTF.